This TCR beta chain is from a study of PD-1 blockade in classical Hodgkin lymphoma. Study findings and constraints: Patients who began taking nivolumab under 1 year after ASCT were left out. Diminished baseline TCR diversity has been reported in newly diagnosed patients relative to healthy donors. There was a significant rise in CD4+ TCR diversity by C4D1, with no such rise for CD8+.

With no exception, relapse followed autologous stem cell transplantation in all patients, and brentuximab vedotin exposure varied. This clone occurred a few times. Its antigen remains unidentified. From germline, CDR1 is MNHEY and CDR2 SMNVEV (reference sequence). Trimming shortened V by 5 bases and J by 6 bases, and 22 bases separated the two germline ends. This CDR3 is built from 17 residues. TCRdb keeps only in-frame clones here, not all; method: immunoSEQ multiplex PCR. The data hold about 54,000 clones, with roughly 90% observed a single time. The rearrangement uses TRBV27 and TRBJ2-2; the D gene could be TRBD1 or TRBD2 (6 bases each). The material was peripheral blood mononuclear cells (PBMCs), obtained before the second cycle of nivolumab. This clonotype was sampled from a human donor with classical Hodgkin lymphoma. This CDR3 is CASSPYRQGRTSGELFF. For the CDR3, the DNA is TGTGCCAGCAGTCCCTACCGGCAGGGGAGGACCTCCGGGGAGCTGTTTTTT.